This TCR beta chain was recorded in a study of blood T cells in healthy people across ages. The study, taken as a whole, reports: PBMCs were not sorted, which prevented a conclusive comparison of naive versus antigen-experienced cells. One million T cells yielded diversity estimates that were considered underestimates.

Comment on this clonotype: Its antigen is unidentified.

Caucasian individuals from Russia who were healthy and aged 6 to 90 acted as donors. A sample-barcoded 5' primer and a J-beta primer mix were used in a second PCR of roughly 7 to 12 cycles. TCRdb reprocessed the 5' RACE reads with MiXCR, giving one entry per CDR3 protein. This sample yields about 1.4 million distinct CDR3 sequences, of which approximately 63% are seen a single time; about 6.7% belongs to the top ten. Sequencing was performed on blood. This TCR was sampled from a man aged 18-30 years in good health.

The CDR3 reads CASSLDASRGVVYNEQFF. The CDR3 nucleotides read TGTGCCAGCAGCTTAGACGCCTCACGGGGAGTAGTCTACAATGAGCAGTTCTTC. This chain links TRBV11-2 with TRBJ2-1, with a tentative D call TRBD2 (5 bases). The ends were cut back, 0 bases at V and 3 bases at J, with 18 bases in the middle. The germline gives CDR1 SGHAT, CDR2 FQNNGV. This CDR3 comprises 18 residues. Full variable domain (remainder filled in from reference TRBV11-2 and TRBJ2-1): EAGVAQSPRYKIIEKRQSVAFWCNPISGHATLYWYQQILGQGPKLLIQFQNNGVVDDSQLPKDRFSAERLKGVDSTLKIQPAKLEDSAVYLCASSLDASRGVVYNEQFFGPGTRLTVL.